This T cell receptor (beta chain) came from a study of shared clonotypes between healthy human individuals. About the study: Per donor, three plates held CD4 naive cells, three held CD4 memory, two held CD8 naive and one held CD8 memory.

Assay used: immunoSEQ multiplex PCR; TCRdb lists only in-frame clones, some missing. The sample lists just over 2,000,000 clones; 95% were seen once. In the case of this clone: Its antigen is unidentified.

The CDR3 has 13 amino acids. Germline loops: CDR1 SGHRS, CDR2 YFSETQ. V was cut by 0 bases and J by 6 bases, with 7 bases left in between. General study results and limits: The study found roughly 5% of naive CD4 clonotypes shared across a few donors.

The clonotype originates from a man aged 18-30 years in good health. The chain employs TRBV5-1 and TRBJ2-1, with D unresolved. Sequencing used naive CD4+ T cells sorted from blood. Subset meaning: CD45RA+ positively selected. The CDR3: CASSLARPNEQFF. The CDR3 DNA follows: TGCGCCAGCAGCTTGGCCAGACCCAATGAGCAGTTCTTC.